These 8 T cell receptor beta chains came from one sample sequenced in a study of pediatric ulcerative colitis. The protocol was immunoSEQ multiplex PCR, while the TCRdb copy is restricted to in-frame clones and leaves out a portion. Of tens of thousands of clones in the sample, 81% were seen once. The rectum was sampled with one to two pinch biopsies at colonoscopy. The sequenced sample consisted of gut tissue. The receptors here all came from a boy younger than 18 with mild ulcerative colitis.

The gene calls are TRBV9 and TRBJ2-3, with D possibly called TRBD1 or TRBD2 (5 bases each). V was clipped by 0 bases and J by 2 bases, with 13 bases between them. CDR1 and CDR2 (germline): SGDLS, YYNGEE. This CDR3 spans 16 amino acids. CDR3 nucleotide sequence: TGTGCCAGCAGCGTAGAGGGCAGGGAGTTCACAGATACGCAGTATTTT. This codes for CASSVEGREFTDTQYF.

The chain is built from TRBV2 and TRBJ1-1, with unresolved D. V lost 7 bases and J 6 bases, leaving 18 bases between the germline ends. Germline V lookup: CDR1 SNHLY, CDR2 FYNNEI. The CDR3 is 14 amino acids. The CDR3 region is CASTKSVLFAEAFF. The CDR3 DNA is TGTGCCAGCACAAAGTCGGTGTTGTTCGCTGAAGCTTTCTTT.

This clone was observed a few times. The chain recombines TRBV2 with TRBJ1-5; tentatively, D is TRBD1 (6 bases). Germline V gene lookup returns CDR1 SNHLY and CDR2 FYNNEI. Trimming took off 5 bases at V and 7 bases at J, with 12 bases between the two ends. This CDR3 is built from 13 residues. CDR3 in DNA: TGTGCCAGCAGTTTCAGGGGACCCCAGCCCCAGCATTTT. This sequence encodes CASSFRGPQPQHF.

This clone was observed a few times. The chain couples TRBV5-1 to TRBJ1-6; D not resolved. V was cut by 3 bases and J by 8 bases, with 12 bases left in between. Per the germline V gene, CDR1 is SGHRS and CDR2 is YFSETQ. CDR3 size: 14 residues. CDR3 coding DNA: TGCGCCAGCAGCTCCGGGTCTGGGGATTCACCCCTCCACTTT. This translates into CASSSGSGDSPLHF.

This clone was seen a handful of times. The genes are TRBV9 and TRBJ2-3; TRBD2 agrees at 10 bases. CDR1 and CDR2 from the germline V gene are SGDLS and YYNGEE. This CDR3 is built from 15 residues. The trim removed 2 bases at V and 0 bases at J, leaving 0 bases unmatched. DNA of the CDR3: TGTGCCAGCAGCGTTAGCGGGAGGAGCACAGATACGCAGTATTTT. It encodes CASSVSGRSTDTQYF.

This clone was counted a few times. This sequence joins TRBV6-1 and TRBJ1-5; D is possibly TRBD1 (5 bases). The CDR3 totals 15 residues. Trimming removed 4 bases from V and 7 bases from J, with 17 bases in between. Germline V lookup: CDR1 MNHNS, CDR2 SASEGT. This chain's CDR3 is CASSAGTTAGQPQHF. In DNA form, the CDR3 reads TGTGCCAGCAGTGCCGGGACTACGGCCGGACAGCCCCAGCATTTT.

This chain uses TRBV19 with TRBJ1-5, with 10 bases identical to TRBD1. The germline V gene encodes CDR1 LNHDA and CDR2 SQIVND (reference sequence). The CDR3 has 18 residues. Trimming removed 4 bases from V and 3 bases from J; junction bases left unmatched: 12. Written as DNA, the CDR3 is TGTGCCAGTAGTACCCGACAGGGGGCCTCCTTCAACAATCAGCCCCAGCATTTT. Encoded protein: CASSTRQGASFNNQPQHF.

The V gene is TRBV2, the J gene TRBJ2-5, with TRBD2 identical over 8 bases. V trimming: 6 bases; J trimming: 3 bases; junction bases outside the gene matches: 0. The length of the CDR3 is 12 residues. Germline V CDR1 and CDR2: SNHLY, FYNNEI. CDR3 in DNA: TGTGCCAGCAGGCGGGGGGAAGAGACCCAGTACTTC. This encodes CASRRGEETQYF.